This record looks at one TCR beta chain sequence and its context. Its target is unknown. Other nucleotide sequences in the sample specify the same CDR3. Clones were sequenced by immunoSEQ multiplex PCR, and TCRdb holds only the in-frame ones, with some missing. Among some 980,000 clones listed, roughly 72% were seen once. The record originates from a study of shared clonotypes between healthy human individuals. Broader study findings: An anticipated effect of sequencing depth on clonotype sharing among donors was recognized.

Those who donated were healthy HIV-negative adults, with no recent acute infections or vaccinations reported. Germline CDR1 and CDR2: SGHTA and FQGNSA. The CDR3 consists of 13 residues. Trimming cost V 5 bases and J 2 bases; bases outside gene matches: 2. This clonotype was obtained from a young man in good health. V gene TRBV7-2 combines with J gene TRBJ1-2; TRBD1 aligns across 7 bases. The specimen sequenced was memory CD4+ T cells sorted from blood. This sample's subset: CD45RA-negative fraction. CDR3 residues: CASSLQGNYGYTF. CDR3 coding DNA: TGTGCCAGCAGCCTACAGGGGAACTATGGCTACACCTTC.